This T cell receptor beta chain was sequenced for a study of cytomegalovirus exposure and HLA in healthy donors. V gave up 6 bases and J gave up 9 bases, with 18 bases separating them. CDR1 is KGHSH, CDR2 LQKENI, per germline. This CDR3 comprises 13 residues. Primers included in the PCR were 60 Vbeta and 13 Jbeta primers. The data were produced by immunoSEQ multiplex PCR, yet TCRdb's version contains in-frame clones alone and is incomplete. The sample includes some 150,000 clones, roughly four fifths of them seen just once. The TCR comes from a woman in her 50s in good health and CMV-seropositive. This sequence joins TRBV18 and TRBJ2-7, with D possibly TRBD2 on 5 matching bases. Material for sequencing was PBMCs. The CDR3 is CASSPDFAGMQYF. The CDR3 bases are TGTGCCAGCTCCCCGGACTTCGCCGGCATGCAGTACTTC.